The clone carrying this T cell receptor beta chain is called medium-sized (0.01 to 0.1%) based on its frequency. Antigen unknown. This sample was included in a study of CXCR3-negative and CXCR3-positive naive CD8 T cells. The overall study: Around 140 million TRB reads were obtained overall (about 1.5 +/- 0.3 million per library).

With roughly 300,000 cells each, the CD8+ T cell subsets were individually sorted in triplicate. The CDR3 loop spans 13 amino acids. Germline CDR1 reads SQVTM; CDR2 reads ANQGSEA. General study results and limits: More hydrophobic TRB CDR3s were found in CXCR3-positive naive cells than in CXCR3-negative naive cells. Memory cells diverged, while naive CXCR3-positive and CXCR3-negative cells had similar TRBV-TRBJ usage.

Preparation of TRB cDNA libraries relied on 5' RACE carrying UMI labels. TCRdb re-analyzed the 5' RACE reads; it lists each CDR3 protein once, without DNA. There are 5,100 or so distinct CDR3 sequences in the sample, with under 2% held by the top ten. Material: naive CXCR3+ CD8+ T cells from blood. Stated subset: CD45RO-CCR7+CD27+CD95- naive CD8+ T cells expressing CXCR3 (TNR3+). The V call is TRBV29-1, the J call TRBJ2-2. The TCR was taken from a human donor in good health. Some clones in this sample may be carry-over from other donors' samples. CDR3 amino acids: CSVEEGYTGELFF.